Presented here are 10 T cell receptor beta chains from one specimen sequenced in a study of shared clonotypes between healthy human individuals. TCRdb's copy holds only in-frame clones and misses some; the assay was immunoSEQ multiplex PCR. The sample lists about half a million clones, around 80% occurring once. Sequencing used PBMCs. These receptors all come from a woman aged 40 to 50 in good health. Some clones in this sample may be carry-over from other donors' samples.

This clone showed up just a few times. The gene calls are TRBV29-1 and TRBJ2-7; 10 bases align to TRBD1. The CDR3 runs to 12 residues. The germline V gene encodes CDR1 SQVTM and CDR2 ANQGSEA. The ends lost 5 bases at V and 6 bases at J; junction bases unmatched: 4. The CDR3 region has the DNA TGCAGCGTTCAGCGGACAGGGGGCGAGCAGTACTTC. Translated, it gives CSVQRTGGEQYF.

The rearrangement uses TRBV7-2 and TRBJ1-5; possibly TRBD1 for D (6 bases). The germline gives CDR1 SGHTA, CDR2 FQGNSA. Trimming cost V 4 bases and J 6 bases, with 10 bases left between them. This CDR3 region has 13 residues. The CDR3 region is CASSYQGTQPQHF. The CDR3, as DNA: TGTGCCAGCAGCTATCAGGGGACTCAGCCCCAGCATTTT.

This clone was recorded a few times. The J gene is TRBJ1-4, the V gene TRBV7-2; D remains ambiguous. The CDR3 has 13 residues. V was clipped by 0 bases and J by 14 bases, with 13 bases between them. Germline CDR1 reads SGHTA; CDR2 reads FQGNSA. CDR3 sequence: CASSLAWSNLLFF. The DNA for the CDR3 is TGTGCCAGCAGCTTAGCTTGGTCCAATCTCCTGTTTTTT.

This clone was picked up a small number of times. The chain combines TRBV18 with TRBJ2-5; the match to TRBD1 covers 7 bases. Germline CDR1 reads KGHSH; CDR2 reads LQKENI. This CDR3 is built from 15 residues. V was clipped by 2 bases and J by 5 bases; unmatched bases: 8. The CDR3 protein is CASSPGTANGETQYF. As DNA, the CDR3 is TGTGCCAGCTCACCAGGGACAGCTAACGGGGAGACCCAGTACTTC.

This clone appeared a single time. The chain employs TRBV7-8 and TRBJ2-3, with TRBD2 matching over 8 bases. Per germline, CDR1 SGHVS and CDR2 FQNEAQ. The trim removed 3 bases at V and 0 bases at J, leaving 5 bases unmatched. CDR3 length: 16 amino acids. Here the CDR3 reads CASSFSASGSTDTQYF. The CDR3 nucleotides read TGTGCCAGCAGCTTTTCCGCTAGCGGGAGCACAGATACGCAGTATTTT.

The gene calls are TRBV7-9 and TRBJ2-7; the D gene is possibly TRBD1 (6 bases). Per the germline V gene, CDR1 is SEHNR and CDR2 is FQNEAQ (reference sequence). This CDR3 has 14 amino acids. V lost 2 bases and J lost 3, with 11 bases in between. The CDR3 is CASSLTQGNYEQYF. The CDR3 nucleotides are TGTGCCAGCAGCTTAACACAGGGAAACTACGAGCAGTACTTC.

A single count supports this clone. The chain couples TRBV28 to TRBJ1-5; the D gene is possibly TRBD1 (6 bases). Germline lookup yields CDR1 MDHEN and CDR2 SYDVKM. This CDR3 has 16 residues. Trimming took 5 bases from V and 0 from J, leaving 14 bases between them. CDR3 sequence: CASSTKDRYSNQPQHF. CDR3 DNA: TGTGCCAGCAGTACAAAGGACAGATATAGCAATCAGCCCCAGCATTTT.

J is TRBJ2-6 and V is TRBV5-1; unclear D gene. The V end was cut by 7 bases, the J end by 0 bases, with 11 bases between. The CDR3 extends over 15 amino acids. From germline, CDR1 is SGHRS and CDR2 YFSETQ. Here the CDR3 DNA reads TGCGCCAGCGGACCACAGAGCTCTGGGGCCAACGTCCTGACTTTC. It translates to CASGPQSSGANVLTF.

In DNA, the CDR3 is TGTGCCAGCAGTTATGGACAGGGTTTCAATCAGCCCCAGCATTTT. It codes for CASSYGQGFNQPQHF. The J gene is TRBJ1-5, the V gene TRBV6-6; 8 bases are a match to TRBD1. The germline V gene encodes CDR1 MNHNY and CDR2 SVGAGI (reference sequence). Unmatched junction bases numbered 4, after V lost 3 bases and J lost 3 bases. The CDR3 is 15 amino acids.

In the case of this clone: Mismatch with germline at one junction end may stem from a read error. Within the sample, other DNA sequences also encode this same CDR3. This chain uses TRBV28 with TRBJ1-1; TRBD1 matches 7 bases. This CDR3 comprises 16 residues. Per germline, CDR1 MDHEN and CDR2 SYDVKM. The CDR3 loop reads CASSLLAGGGGTEAFF. CDR3 DNA sequence: TGTGCCAGCAGTTTATTGGCAGGGGGTGGGGGCACTGAAGCCTTCTTT.